This entry describes one T cell receptor (beta chain). What it binds is unknown. A junction boundary mismatches the germline segment, possibly from a read error. Germline CDR1 ENHRY, CDR2 SYGVKD. The CDR3 length is 10 residues. The sample is drawn from a study of T-cell reconstitution after alpha-beta-depleted transplantation in children. Study-wide points: Several hundred rapidly expanded clones from non-depleted graft cells reportedly supplied alpha-beta T cells about two months post-transplant. For some patients, TCRbeta diversity was high at day 60 because of recipient T cells and thymic progenitors that survived. Newly produced T cells mostly accounted for T-cell counts and diversity one year post-transplant.

As it was prepared, the TCRbeta library received unique molecular identifiers. TCRdb re-called the PCR reads with MiXCR, one entry per CDR3 protein. In the table there are 250,000 to 400,000 distinct CDR3 sequences, 23% of which are singletons. The chain is built from TRBV10-3 and TRBJ1-2; a possible D gene is TRBD1 (5 bases). The sample in question was PBMCs, mostly from graft donor cells, obtained 180 days after TCRalphabeta/CD19-depleted stem cell transplant. The receptor was isolated from a male patient under 18 who had a stem cell transplant for acute lymphoblastic leukemia, so the T cells may come from the graft donor. The DNA of the CDR3 is TGTGCCACCGGGACCTATGACTACACCTTC. It encodes CATGTYDYTF.